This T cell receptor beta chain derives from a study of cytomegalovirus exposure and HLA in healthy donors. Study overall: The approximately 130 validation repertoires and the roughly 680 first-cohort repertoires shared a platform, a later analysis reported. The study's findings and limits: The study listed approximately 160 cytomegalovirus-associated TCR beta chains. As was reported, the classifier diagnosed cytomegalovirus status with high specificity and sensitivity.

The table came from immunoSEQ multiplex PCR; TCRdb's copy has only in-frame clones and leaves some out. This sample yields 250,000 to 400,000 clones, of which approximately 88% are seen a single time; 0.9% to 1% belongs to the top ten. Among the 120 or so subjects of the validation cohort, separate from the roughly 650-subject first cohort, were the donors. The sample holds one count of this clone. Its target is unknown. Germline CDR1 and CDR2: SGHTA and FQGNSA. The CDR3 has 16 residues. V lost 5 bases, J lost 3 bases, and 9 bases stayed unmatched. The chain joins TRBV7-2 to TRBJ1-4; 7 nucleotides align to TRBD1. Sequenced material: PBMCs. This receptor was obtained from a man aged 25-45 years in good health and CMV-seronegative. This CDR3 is CASSPQGGLSNEKLFF. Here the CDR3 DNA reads TGTGCCAGCAGCCCCCAGGGGGGACTGTCTAATGAAAAACTGTTTTTT.